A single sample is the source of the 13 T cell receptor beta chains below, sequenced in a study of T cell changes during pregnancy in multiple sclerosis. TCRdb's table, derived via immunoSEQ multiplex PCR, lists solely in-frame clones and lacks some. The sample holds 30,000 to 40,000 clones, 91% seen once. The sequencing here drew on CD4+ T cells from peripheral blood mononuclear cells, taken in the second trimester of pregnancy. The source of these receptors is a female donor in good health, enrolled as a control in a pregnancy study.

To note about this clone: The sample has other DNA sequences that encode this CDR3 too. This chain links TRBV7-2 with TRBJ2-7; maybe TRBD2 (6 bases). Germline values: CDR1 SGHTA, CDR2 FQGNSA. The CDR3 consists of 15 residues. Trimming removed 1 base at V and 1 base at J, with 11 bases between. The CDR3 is CASSLGGLVSYEQYF. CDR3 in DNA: TGTGCCAGCAGCTTAGGGGGACTCGTATCCTACGAGCAGTACTTC.

The CDR3 coding sequence is TGTGCCAGCAGCTTAGACGGGCGGGGGGGCCCAGATACGCAGTATTTT. Protein sequence: CASSLDGRGGPDTQYF. The chain links TRBV7-2 to TRBJ2-3; 9 nucleotides agree with TRBD2. The germline V gene encodes CDR1 SGHTA and CDR2 FQGNSA. V trimming: 1 base; J trimming: 4 bases; junction bases outside the gene matches: 6. The CDR3 runs 16 residues.

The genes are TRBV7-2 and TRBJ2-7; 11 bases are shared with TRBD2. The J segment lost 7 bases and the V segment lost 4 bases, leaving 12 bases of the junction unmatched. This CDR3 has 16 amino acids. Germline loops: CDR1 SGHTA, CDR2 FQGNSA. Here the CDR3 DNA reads TGTGCCAGCAGCTCCCCCGGTAGCGGGGGGGCGGGGGAGCAGTACTTC. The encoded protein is CASSSPGSGGAGEQYF.

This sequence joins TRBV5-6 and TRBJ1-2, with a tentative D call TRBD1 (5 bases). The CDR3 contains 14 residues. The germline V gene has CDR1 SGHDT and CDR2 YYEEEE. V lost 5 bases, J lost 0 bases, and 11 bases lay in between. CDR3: CASRGRGTNYGYTF. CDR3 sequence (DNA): TGTGCCAGCAGAGGACGGGGGACTAACTATGGCTACACCTTC.

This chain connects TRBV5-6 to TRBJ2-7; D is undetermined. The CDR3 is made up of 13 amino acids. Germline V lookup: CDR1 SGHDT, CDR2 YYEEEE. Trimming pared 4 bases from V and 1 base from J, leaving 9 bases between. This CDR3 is CASSKRDSYEQYF. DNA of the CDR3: TGTGCCAGCAGCAAACGAGATTCCTACGAGCAGTACTTC.

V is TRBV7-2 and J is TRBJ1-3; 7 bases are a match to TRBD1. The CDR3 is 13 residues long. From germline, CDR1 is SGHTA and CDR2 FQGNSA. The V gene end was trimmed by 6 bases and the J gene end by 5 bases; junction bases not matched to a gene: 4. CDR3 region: CASSWDSRNTIYF. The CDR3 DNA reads TGTGCCAGCAGTTGGGACAGTAGAAACACCATATATTTT.

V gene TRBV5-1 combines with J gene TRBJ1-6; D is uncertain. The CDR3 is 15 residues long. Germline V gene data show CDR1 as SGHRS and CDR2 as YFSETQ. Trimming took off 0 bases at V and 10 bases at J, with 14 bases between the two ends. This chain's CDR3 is CASSLGSRSSSPLHF. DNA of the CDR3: TGCGCCAGCAGCTTGGGGTCCCGGAGCAGCTCACCCCTCCACTTT.

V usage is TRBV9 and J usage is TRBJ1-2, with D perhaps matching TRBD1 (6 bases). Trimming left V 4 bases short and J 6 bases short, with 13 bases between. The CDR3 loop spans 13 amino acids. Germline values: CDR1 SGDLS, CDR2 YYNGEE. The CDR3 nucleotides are TGTGCCAGCAGCCCCAGGGGCCGAAATGGCTACACCTTC. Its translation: CASSPRGRNGYTF.

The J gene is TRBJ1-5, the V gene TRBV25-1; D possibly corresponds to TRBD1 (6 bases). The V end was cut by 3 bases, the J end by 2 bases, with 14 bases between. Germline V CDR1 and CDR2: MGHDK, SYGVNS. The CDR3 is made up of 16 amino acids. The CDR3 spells CASSETGRGGNQPQHF. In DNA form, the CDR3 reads TGTGCCAGCAGTGAGACTGGCAGGGGTGGCAATCAGCCCCAGCATTTT.

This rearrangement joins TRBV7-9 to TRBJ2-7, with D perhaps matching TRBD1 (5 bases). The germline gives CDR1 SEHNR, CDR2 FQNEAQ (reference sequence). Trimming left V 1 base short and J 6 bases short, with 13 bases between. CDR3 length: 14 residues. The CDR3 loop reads CASSLGQGRSEQYF. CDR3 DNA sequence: TGTGCCAGCAGCTTAGGGCAGGGAAGGAGCGAGCAGTACTTC.

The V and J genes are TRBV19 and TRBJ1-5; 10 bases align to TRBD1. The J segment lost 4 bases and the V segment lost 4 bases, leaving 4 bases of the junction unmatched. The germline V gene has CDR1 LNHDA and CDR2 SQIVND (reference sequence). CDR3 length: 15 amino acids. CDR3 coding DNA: TGTGCCAGTAGTAGCAGGACAGGGGGGAATCAGCCCCAGCATTTT. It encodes CASSSRTGGNQPQHF.

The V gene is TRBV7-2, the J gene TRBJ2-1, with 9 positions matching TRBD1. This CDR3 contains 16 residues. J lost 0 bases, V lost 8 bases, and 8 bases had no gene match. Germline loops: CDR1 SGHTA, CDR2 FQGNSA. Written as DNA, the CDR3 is TGTGCCAGCCGACAGGGGGGTGTTGTCTCCTACAATGAGCAGTTCTTC. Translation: CASRQGGVVSYNEQFF.

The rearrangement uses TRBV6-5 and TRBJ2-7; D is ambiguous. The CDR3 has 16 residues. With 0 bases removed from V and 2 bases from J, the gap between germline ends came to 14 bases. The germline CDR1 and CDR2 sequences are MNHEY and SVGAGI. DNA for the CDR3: TGTGCCAGCAGTTACTCCAGACTGTCCGGTACCTACGAGCAGTACTTC. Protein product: CASSYSRLSGTYEQYF.